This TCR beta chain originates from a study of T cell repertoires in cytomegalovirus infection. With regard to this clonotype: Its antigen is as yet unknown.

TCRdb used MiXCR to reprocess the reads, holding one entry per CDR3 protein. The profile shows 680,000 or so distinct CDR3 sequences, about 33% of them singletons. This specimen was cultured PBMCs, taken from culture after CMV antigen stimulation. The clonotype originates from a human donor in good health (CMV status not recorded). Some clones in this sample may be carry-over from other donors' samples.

CDR3 protein: CASRLRGAADTQYF. For the CDR3, the DNA is TGTGCCAGCAGGTTACGGGGGGCCGCAGATACGCAGTATTTT. The chain employs TRBV7-2 and TRBJ2-3; possible D gene TRBD2, 7 bases. The CDR3 is 14 residues long. Trimming removed 6 bases at V and 4 bases at J, with 14 bases between. Germline assignment: CDR1 SGHTA and CDR2 FQGNSA.